These 11 T cell receptor beta chains originate from one sample sequenced in a study of T cell clusters in autoimmune cytopenias. TRB was amplified by touch-down multiplex PCR, primer pools A and B combined. TCRdb re-called the multiplex PCR reads; every CDR3 protein appears as one record, without DNA. Here the sample table reports more than 13,000 distinct CDR3 sequences. Each sample's input was approximately 0.25 ug genomic DNA, 40,000 or so genome equivalents. The specimen was peripheral blood. These receptor sequences come from a human donor with an autoimmune cytopenia or autoimmune hepatitis (not recorded which).

Considering frequency, this clonotype is medium-sized. The chain recombines TRBV6-1 with TRBJ2-7; TCRdb names TRBD1, which stays unverified in the absence of DNA. Germline V gene data show CDR1 as MNHNS and CDR2 as SASEGT. The length of the CDR3 is 14 residues. The CDR3 protein is CASSDGTGGIKQYF.

This clonotype counts as medium-sized by frequency. V gene TRBV6-1 combines with J gene TRBJ2-1; the D call from TCRdb, TRBD1, cannot be confirmed without DNA. The germline CDR1 and CDR2 sequences are MNHNS and SASEGT. The CDR3 loop spans 16 amino acids. CDR3 sequence reads: CASSERDRGWYNEQFF.

V gene TRBV6-5 combines with J gene TRBJ1-1; TCRdb names TRBD1, which stays unverified in the absence of DNA. The CDR3 contains 13 residues. CDR1 MNHEY and CDR2 SVGAGI come from the germline V gene. Here the CDR3 reads CASSYGQGAKAFF.

This clonotype is classed as medium-sized by frequency. This chain uses TRBV6-5 with TRBJ2-1. CDR3 length: 13 residues. In germline, CDR1 is MNHEY, CDR2 SVGAGI. The CDR3 sequence is CASSLDANNEQFF.

The chain carries TRBV6-5 and TRBJ1-1. Germline values: CDR1 MNHEY, CDR2 SVGAGI. The length of the CDR3 is 14 residues. The CDR3 sequence is CASSTRTWNTEAFF.

The chain links TRBV24-1 to TRBJ2-7. There are 12 residues in the CDR3. Germline CDR1 reads KGHDR; CDR2 reads SFDVKD. CDR3 protein: CATRAEPYEQYF.

The V and J genes are TRBV6-1 and TRBJ2-5; the TRBD1 assignment by TCRdb is unverifiable without DNA. There are 15 residues in the CDR3. Germline V gene lookup returns CDR1 MNHNS and CDR2 SASEGT. CDR3 region: CASSEVWGEGETQYF.

V and J are TRBV12-3 or TRBV12-4 and TRBJ2-1; TCRdb designates TRBD1, a call that cannot be tested without DNA. This CDR3 has 16 amino acids. CDR3 sequence reads: CASSSRAPNEGGEQFF.

The CDR3 sequence is CASGTGRPDTQYF. The chain recombines TRBV12-3 or TRBV12-4 with TRBJ2-3; no DNA is available, so the TRBD2 call from TCRdb remains unchecked. CDR3 length: 13 amino acids.

This chain links TRBV20-1 with TRBJ2-5; absent DNA, TCRdb's TRBD1 call cannot be checked. Per germline, CDR1 DFQATT and CDR2 SNEGSKA (reference sequence). This CDR3 has 14 amino acids. The CDR3 sequence: CSAVATVVRETQYF.

V and J are TRBV27 and TRBJ1-6; TCRdb's D call, TRBD1, is unchecked because there is no DNA. This CDR3 is built from 14 residues. Germline V gene sequence: CDR1 MNHEY, CDR2 SMNVEV (reference sequence). The CDR3: CASRGGSYNSPLHF.